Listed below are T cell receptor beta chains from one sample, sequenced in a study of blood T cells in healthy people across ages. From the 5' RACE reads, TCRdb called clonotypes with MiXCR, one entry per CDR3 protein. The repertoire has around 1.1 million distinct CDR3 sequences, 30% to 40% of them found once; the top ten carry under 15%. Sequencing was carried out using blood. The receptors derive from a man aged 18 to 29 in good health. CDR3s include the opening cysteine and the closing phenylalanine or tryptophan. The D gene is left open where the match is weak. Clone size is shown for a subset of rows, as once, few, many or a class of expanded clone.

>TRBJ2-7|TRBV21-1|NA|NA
TGTGCCAGCAGCCCCCCGACTAGCGACTTTTACGAGCAGTACTTC
CASSPPTSDFYEQYF
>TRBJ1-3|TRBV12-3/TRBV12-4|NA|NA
TGTGCCAGCAGTTTATGGTGGGACTCTGGAAACACCATATATTTT
CASSLWWDSGNTIYF
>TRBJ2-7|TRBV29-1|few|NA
TGCAGCGTTGAACCAGGTCCCTACGAGCAGTACTTC
CSVEPGPYEQYF
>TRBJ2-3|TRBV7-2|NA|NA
TGTGCCAGCAGCTCTAAAAGGCTGCTAGCCCGCACAGATACGCAGTATTTT
CASSSKRLLARTDTQYF
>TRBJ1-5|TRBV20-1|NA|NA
TGCAGTGCTAGAGATATCAGGGAATTTCGCAATCAGCCCCAGCATTTT
CSARDIREFRNQPQHF
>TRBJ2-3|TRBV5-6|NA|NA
TGTGCCAGCAGGGATGGTAGTGAGGATACGCAGTATTTT
CASRDGSEDTQYF
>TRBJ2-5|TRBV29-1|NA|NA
TGCAGCGTTGATATAGAGACCCAGTACTTC
CSVDIETQYF
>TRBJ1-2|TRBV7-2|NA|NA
TGTGCCAGCAGCTTAACGACTCCCACCTCCTATGGCTACACCTTC
CASSLTTPTSYGYTF
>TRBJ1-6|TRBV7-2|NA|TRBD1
TGTGCCAGCAGCTTAGTGGAAGACAGGGTTGGCTATAATTCACCCCTCCACTTT
CASSLVEDRVGYNSPLHF
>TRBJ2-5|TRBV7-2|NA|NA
TGTGCCAGCAGCTTAGGGTTAAGTGGCCAAGAGACCCAGTACTTC
CASSLGLSGQETQYF
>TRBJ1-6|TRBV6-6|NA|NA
TGTGCCAGCAGTTACAGGGGTGAGGATTCACCCCTCCACTTT
CASSYRGEDSPLHF
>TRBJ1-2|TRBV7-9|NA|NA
TGTGCCAGCAGCTTACCCGACTCCCCAGGGCGTAATGGCTACACCTTC
CASSLPDSPGRNGYTF
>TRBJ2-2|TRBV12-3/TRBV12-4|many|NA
TGTGCCAGCAGTTTCCCCTCGGGACACTCAGCTGACCCTGACACCGGGGAGCTGTTTTTT
CASSFPSGHSADPDTGELFF
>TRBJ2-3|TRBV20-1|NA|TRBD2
TGCAGTGCGGACCTCGGGACTACCGATACGCAGTATTTT
CSADLGTTDTQYF
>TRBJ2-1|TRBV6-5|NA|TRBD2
TGTGCCAGCAGTTCCCAGGCGGGGGACCACAATGAGCAGTTCTTC
CASSSQAGDHNEQFF
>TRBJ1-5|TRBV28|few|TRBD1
TGTGCCAGCAGTTTAAGTGGTTTAAGGACAGGGGGATCTCGAGGCAATCAGCCCCAGCATTTT
CASSLSGLRTGGSRGNQPQHF
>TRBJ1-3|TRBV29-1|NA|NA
TGCAGCGTTGAAGACACCAGAGGAGCCTTTCCTGGAAACACCATATATTTT
CSVEDTRGAFPGNTIYF
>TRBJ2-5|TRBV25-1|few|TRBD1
TGTGCCAGCAGTGAAAAAGCTCGCCGGGACAGGTCGAGAGGGGATCAGTACTTC
CASSEKARRDRSRGDQYF
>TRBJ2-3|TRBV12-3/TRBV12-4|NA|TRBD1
TGTGCCAGCAGTTTAGTTTGGGACAGAGGCACAGATACGCAGTATTTT
CASSLVWDRGTDTQYF
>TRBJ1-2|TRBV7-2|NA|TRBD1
TGTGCCAGCAGCTCGGAGTCGGGGGGACAGGGTCCCGGAGGCTACACCTTC
CASSSESGGQGPGGYTF
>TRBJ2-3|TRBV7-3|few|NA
TGTGCCAGCAGCTCCGGGTCCCGCCGGTATTTT
CASSSGSRRYF
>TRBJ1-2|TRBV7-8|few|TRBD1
TGTGCCAGCAGCGAGATCCGACAGGGTAACTATGGCTACACCTTC
CASSEIRQGNYGYTF
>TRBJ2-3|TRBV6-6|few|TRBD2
TGTGCCAGCAGTTGGGCTAGCGGGGGCACAGATACGCAGTATTTT
CASSWASGGTDTQYF
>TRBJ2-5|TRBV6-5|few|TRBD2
TGTGCCAGCAGTTACGTGGGAGGGAGATTCGAGACCCAGTACTTC
CASSYVGGRFETQYF
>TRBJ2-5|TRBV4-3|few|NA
TGCGCCAGCAGCCAAGCTACGGGGAAAGAGACCCAGTACTTC
CASSQATGKETQYF
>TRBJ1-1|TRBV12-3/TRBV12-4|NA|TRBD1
TGTGCCAGCAGGCTTCACAGGGGGGAAGCTTTCTTT
CASRLHRGEAFF
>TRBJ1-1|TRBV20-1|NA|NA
TGCAGTGCTAGAGACAGGGAGCGCACTGAAGCTTTCTTT
CSARDRERTEAFF
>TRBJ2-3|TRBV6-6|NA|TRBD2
TGTGCCAGCAGGAGGACTAGCGAGTCGACAGATACGCAGTATTTT
CASRRTSESTDTQYF
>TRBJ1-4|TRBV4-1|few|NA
TGCGCCAGCAGCCAAGCTTTGGCCGCTGGGGCAACTAATGAAAAACTGTTTTTT
CASSQALAAGATNEKLFF
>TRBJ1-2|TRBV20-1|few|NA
TGCAGTGCTGCAACCCAGGACAGACTCTATGGCTACACCTTC
CSAATQDRLYGYTF
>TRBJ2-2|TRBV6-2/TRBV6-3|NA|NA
TGTGCCAGCAGTTACCCACTTCACGCCGGGGAGCTGTTTTTT
CASSYPLHAGELFF
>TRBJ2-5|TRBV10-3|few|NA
TGTGCCATCAGTGAGGCCGGGCCCGTAGAGACCCAGTACTTC
CAISEAGPVETQYF
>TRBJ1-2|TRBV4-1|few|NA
TGCGCCAGCAGCCAATTGGACGGAGGATATGGCTACACCTTC
CASSQLDGGYGYTF
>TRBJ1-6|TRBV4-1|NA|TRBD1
TGCGCCAGCAGCCAAACCGGGACAGGGGCAAATTCACCCCTCCACTTT
CASSQTGTGANSPLHF
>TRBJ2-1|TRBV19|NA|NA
TGTGCCTGTGCGACGGGTGTCAGGTACAATGAGCAGTTCTTC
CACATGVRYNEQFF
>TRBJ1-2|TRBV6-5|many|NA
TGTGCCAGCAAGAACAGCCACTATGGCTACACCTTC
CASKNSHYGYTF
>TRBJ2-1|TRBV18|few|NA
TGTGCCAGCTCACCGACCCGACTCGACCACAATGAGCAGTTCTTC
CASSPTRLDHNEQFF